This is a list of T cell receptor beta chains from one sample in a study of tumor and adjacent non-tumor tissue in lung cancer. From the multiplex PCR reads, TCRdb called clonotypes with MiXCR, one entry per CDR3 protein. The repertoire holds approximately 68,000 distinct CDR3 sequences, with less than 80% as singletons. Sequencing was performed on lung tumor tissue. The receptor source for this set is a man between 60 and 75 years old with non-small cell lung cancer. Each CDR3 is given with its conserved first and last residue. Each record gives: clone size, CDR3 length, V gene, D gene, J gene, CDR3 DNA, CDR3 protein. The D gene is left open where the match is weak. Clone size is not always given. Where it is, it says once, few, many or a class for expanded clones.

many	11	TRBV5-1	TRBD1	TRBJ2-7	TGCGCCAGCAGGGGACAGTACGAGCAGTACTTC	CASRGQYEQYF
-	17	TRBV7-9	TRBD1	TRBJ1-2	TGTGCCAGCAGCTCCACAGGGGGGGTGGCTTTTAACAATGGCTACACCTTC	CASSSTGGVAFNNGYTF
-	12	TRBV20-1	-	TRBJ2-7	TGCAGTGCGAGGGACAAACCCAACGAGCAGTGCTTC	CSARDKPNEQCF
few	12	TRBV29-1	-	TRBJ2-1	TGCAGCGTTGTTGAGGCCATAGATGAGCAGTTCTTC	CSVVEAIDEQFF
-	12	TRBV20-1	-	TRBJ2-5	TGCAGTCTGCTGACCGCCCAAGAGACCCAGTACTTC	CSLLTAQETQYF
-	13	TRBV29-1	-	TRBJ2-5	TGCAGCGTTAGAAAACACAGACAAGAGACCCAGTACTTC	CSVRKHRQETQYF
-	15	TRBV12-3/TRBV12-4	-	TRBJ1-2	TGCGCCACCGATATGGGGGCCTTTACTAACTATGGCTACACCTTC	CATDMGAFTNYGYTF
-	15	TRBV11-2	TRBD2	TRBJ2-1	TGTGACAGCAGATTAGAAACTAGCGGGATCGATGAGCAGTTCTTC	CDSRLETSGIDEQFF
few	14	TRBV11-3	-	TRBJ1-2	TGTGCCGGTGGGAATGAACGGGACAACTATGGCTACACTTTC	CAGGNERDNYGYTF
once	13	TRBV20-1	TRBD1	TRBJ1-5	TGCACTGCTACTACAGGGGACAATCAGCCCCAGCATTTT	CTATTGDNQPQHF
-	12	TRBV20-1	-	TRBJ1-1	TGCAGCGGTGCCCTCGGGAAGACTGAAGCTTTCTTT	CSGALGKTEAFF
-	15	TRBV6-1	-	TRBJ2-7	TGTGCCAGCTGTGTAAATACAGAGTGGACCTACGAGGAGTACTTC	CASCVNTEWTYEEYF
many	13	TRBV6-5	-	TRBJ1-6	TGTGCCAGCAGTTACTCGTCTAATTCACCCCTCCACTTT	CASSYSSNSPLHF
many	13	TRBV6-6	-	TRBJ2-1	TGTGCCAGCAGGCCCATCACAGGGAATGAGCAGTTCTTC	CASRPITGNEQFF
-	12	TRBV29-1	-	TRBJ1-4	TGCAGCGTTGAAACCTGGGGCGGTGAACTGTCTTTT	CSVETWGGELSF
-	15	TRBV6-5	-	TRBJ2-7	TGTGCCACCAGTTACTCGAGGCGCGAGAAGGCCGAGCCGCACTTC	CATSYSRREKAEPHF
-	15	TRBV5-1	-	TRBJ1-5	TGCGCCAGCAGCCCATCGGGGGGGAGCAATCAGCCCCAGCATTTT	CASSPSGGSNQPQHF
-	13	TRBV18	-	TRBJ2-1	TGTGCCAGCTCACCAGACGTCTACAATGAGCAGTTCTTC	CASSPDVYNEQFF
once	13	TRBV10-3	-	TRBJ1-2	TGTGTCATCAGTGGCCCTAAAGGGAATGGCTACACCTTC	CVISGPKGNGYTF
few	15	TRBV6-2/TRBV6-3	-	TRBJ2-7	TGTGCCAGCAGTTTCGGTCAAGGGTTCTCCTACGAGCAGTACTTC	CASSFGQGFSYEQYF
-	15	TRBV20-1	TRBD1	TRBJ2-1	TGCAGTGCTAGAGCTGGAGACAGGGGTTTCAATGAGCAGTTCTTC	CSARAGDRGFNEQFF
-	14	TRBV6-5	-	TRBJ2-1	TGTGCCAGCAGAGCCGGGGGTCCCCGGAATGAGCAGTTGTTC	CASRAGGPRNEQLF
-	15	TRBV6-2/TRBV6-3	-	TRBJ2-2	TGTGCCAACCAACGGGGCACAGCGAACACCGGGGTGCTGTTTTTT	CANQRGTANTGVLFF
-	17	TRBV6-1	-	TRBJ1-5	TGTGCCAGCACCCCTCCCCACAGGAGGTATAGCAATCAGCCACAGCATTTT	CASTPPHRRYSNQPQHF
many	15	TRBV29-1	TRBD1	TRBJ1-4	TGCAGCGTTGAAGCCGAGCAGGGGGCGAATGAAAAACTGTTTTTT	CSVEAEQGANEKLFF
-	13	TRBV11-3	TRBD1	TRBJ2-2	TGTGCCAGAAGCACAGGGGGAACCGGGGAGCTGTTTTTC	CARSTGGTGELFF
-	14	TRBV29-1	-	TRBJ2-1	TGCAGCCCCCGAAGGCAGGGTTCCTACTATGAACAGTTCTTC	CSPRRQGSYYEQFF
once	22	TRBV5-6	-	TRBJ2-1	TGTGCTAGCGGCCCGCCCTGGGGATCGAGGCTAACGGGCCCGCTCCAATACAATGAGCAGTTCTTC	CASGPPWGSRLTGPLQYNEQFF
-	15	TRBV6-2/TRBV6-3	-	TRBJ2-1	TGTGCCAGCAGGACCGGGACGGAATCCTACCATGAGCGGTTCTTC	CASRTGTESYHERFF
-	14	TRBV6-1	-	TRBJ1-5	TGTGTCACCAGTGAATTGACCGGGGGTCAGCCCCAGCATTTT	CVTSELTGGQPQHF
-	14	TRBV6-5	-	TRBJ1-6	TGTGCCAGCAGCCAAGAACGGGGGTACTCACACCTCCATTTT	CASSQERGYSHLHF
few	15	TRBV11-3	-	TRBJ2-1	TGTGCCAGCAGCTCCGAGACGCCGAGGGGTAGTGAGCAATTCTTC	CASSSETPRGSEQFF
-	16	TRBV12-3/TRBV12-4	-	TRBJ2-2	TGTGCCTGCAGTTTTCTAACGAGGATCTGGCCCGGGGAGCTGTTTTTT	CACSFLTRIWPGELFF
-	11	TRBV20-1	-	TRBJ2-5	TGCAGTGGCCAGGGCCAAGAGATCCAATACTTC	CSGQGQEIQYF
medium-sized	14	TRBV29-1	TRBD1	TRBJ2-4	TGCAGCGTTGAAGATGTGACAGGGAAAAACATTCAGTACTTC	CSVEDVTGKNIQYF
-	13	TRBV2	-	TRBJ1-2	TGTGCCGGCAGACAGGAGACGAACTATGGCTACACCTTC	CAGRQETNYGYTF
-	15	TRBV5-1	-	TRBJ1-4	TGCGCTAGCAGCTTGGAACTTGCAACTAATGAAAAACTGTCTTTT	CASSLELATNEKLSF
-	13	TRBV20-1	-	TRBJ1-5	TGCAGTGCCGTGGAACAGGTGCATCAGCCCCAGCATTTT	CSAVEQVHQPQHF
-	13	TRBV25-1	-	TRBJ1-1	TGTGCTAGCCAAATGGGGGGGAACATTGAAGCTTTCTTT	CASQMGGNIEAFF
-	12	TRBV6-6	-	TRBJ2-7	TGTGACAGCAGTGGACAGCGCTACGTGCAGTACTTC	CDSSGQRYVQYF
-	16	TRBV6-1	-	TRBJ1-5	TGTGCCAGCAGTGATATTGAAGGCAGGGGCAATCAGTCACAGCATTTT	CASSDIEGRGNQSQHF
few	16	TRBV11-2	-	TRBJ2-2	TGTGCCAGCAGCTCACAAGCAGGGATGAGCACCGGGGAGCTGTTTTTT	CASSSQAGMSTGELFF
-	16	TRBV6-6	TRBD1	TRBJ1-5	TGTGCCAGCAGTGGGAGAGACAGGGGGGACAATCAGTCCCAGCAGTTT	CASSGRDRGDNQSQQF
-	14	TRBV29-1	-	TRBJ1-1	TGCAGCGCTGAGTGGGGACATGGGAACACTGAAGCTTTCTTT	CSAEWGHGNTEAFF